This note documents a single TCR beta chain sequence. Antigen unknown. Deep was the level used in running the assay. Clones were read by immunoSEQ multiplex PCR, and TCRdb kept only the in-frame ones, dropping some. The sample holds under 700,000 clones, 85% to 95% seen once. The V end lost 6 bases, the J end lost 6 bases, and 8 bases lay between the germline ends. This CDR3 comprises 11 residues. Germline CDR1 reads MNHEY; CDR2 reads SMNVEV (reference sequence). Selected positively for CCR7 and CD45RO-negative, naive CD8 cells excluded terminally differentiated effector memory CD45RA+ cells. The data are from a study of shared clonotypes between healthy human individuals. Study context: The donors, a couple of women and three men, were aged 18 to 49.

General study findings and limits: Generation probability values for non-shared clonotypes were lower than those for clonotypes shared by all four donors. The authors sampled blood alone, and tissue repertoires likely differ.

The J gene is TRBJ1-1, the V gene TRBV27; D might be TRBD1 (5 bases). The specimen was naive CD8+ T cells sorted from blood. This receptor was obtained from a woman under 40 in good health. The CDR3 protein is CASRVGAEAFF. DNA of the CDR3: TGTGCCAGCAGGGTAGGGGCTGAAGCTTTCTTT.